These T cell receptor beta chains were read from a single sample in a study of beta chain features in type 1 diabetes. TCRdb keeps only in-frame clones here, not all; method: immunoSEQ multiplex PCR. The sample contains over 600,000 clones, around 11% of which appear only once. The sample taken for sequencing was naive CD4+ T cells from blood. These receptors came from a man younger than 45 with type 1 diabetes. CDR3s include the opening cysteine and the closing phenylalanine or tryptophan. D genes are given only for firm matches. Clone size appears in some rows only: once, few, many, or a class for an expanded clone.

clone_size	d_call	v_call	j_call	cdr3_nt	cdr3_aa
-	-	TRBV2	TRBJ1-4	TGTGCCAGCATCCTGGACGGGCTAGGAAAACTGTTTTTT	CASILDGLGKLFF
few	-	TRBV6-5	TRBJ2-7	TGTGCCAGCAGTGAACAGGGACCCTCCTACGAGCAGTACTTC	CASSEQGPSYEQYF
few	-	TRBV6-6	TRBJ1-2	TGTGCCAGCAGTTACCCGAGGTCTTCTAACTATGGCTACACCTTC	CASSYPRSSNYGYTF
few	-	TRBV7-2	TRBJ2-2	TGTGCCAGCAGCGCCCGGGACTTGAACACCGGGGAGCTGTTTTTT	CASSARDLNTGELFF
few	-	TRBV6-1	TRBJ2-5	TGTGCCAGCAGTGAGTGGGGAGAGACCCAGTACTTC	CASSEWGETQYF
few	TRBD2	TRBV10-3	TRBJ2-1	TGTGCCATCAGTGAGTCAGGGAGCGGGGGGTTCCTCTACAATGAGCAGTTCTTC	CAISESGSGGFLYNEQFF
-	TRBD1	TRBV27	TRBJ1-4	TGTGCCAGCAGTTTATCCCCGGGACAGGGAACAGAAAAACTGTTTTTT	CASSLSPGQGTEKLFF
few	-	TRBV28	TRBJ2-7	TGTGCCAGCAGTTTACGGCCGGAGCTTGGCTACGAGCAGTACTTC	CASSLRPELGYEQYF
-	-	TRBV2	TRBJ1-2	TGTGCCACCCGGGCGGACAGTTATAACTATGGCTACACCTTC	CATRADSYNYGYTF
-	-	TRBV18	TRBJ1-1	TGTGCCAGCTCACCGGGGCTTGAAGCTTTCTTT	CASSPGLEAFF
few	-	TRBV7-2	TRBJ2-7	TGTGCCAGCAGCTTAGGAGCAGGCAACTCCTACGAGCAGTACTTC	CASSLGAGNSYEQYF
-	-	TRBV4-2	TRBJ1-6	TGTGCCAGCAGCGCGGATAATTCACCCCTCCACTTT	CASSADNSPLHF
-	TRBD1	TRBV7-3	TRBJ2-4	TGTGCCAGCAGCTTTTCAGGGGGCTTGGACATTCAGTACTTC	CASSFSGGLDIQYF
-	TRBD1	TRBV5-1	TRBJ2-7	TGCGCCAGCAAAGCAGGGGGCGTAATTGTGTCGGACGAGCAGTACTTC	CASKAGGVIVSDEQYF
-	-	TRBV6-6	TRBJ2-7	TGTGCCAGCAGGGCTCGTGTGTTCGTAAACGAGCAGTACTTC	CASRARVFVNEQYF
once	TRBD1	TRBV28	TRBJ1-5	TGTGCCAGCAGAGGGCAGGGGGATCAGCCCCAGCATTTT	CASRGQGDQPQHF
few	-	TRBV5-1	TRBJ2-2	TGCGCCAGCAGCACGGGGGTGAACACCGGGGAGCTGTTTTTT	CASSTGVNTGELFF
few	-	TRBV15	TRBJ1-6	TGTGCCACCAGCAGAGCACAGGGTAATTCACCCCTCCACTTT	CATSRAQGNSPLHF
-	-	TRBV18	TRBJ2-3	TGTGCCAGCTCACGGACGGCTTCCACAGATACGCAGTATTTT	CASSRTASTDTQYF
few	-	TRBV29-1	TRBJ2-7	TGCAGCGCCACTGAGGGGGCCTACGAGCAGTACTTC	CSATEGAYEQYF
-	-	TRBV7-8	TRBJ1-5	TGTGCCAGCAGCTCCAGCAGATCGAGCGGGCAGAGCAATCAGCCCCAGCATTTT	CASSSSRSSGQSNQPQHF
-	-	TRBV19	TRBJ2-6	TGTGCCAGTAGTACCGGGCCGAATGTTGGGGCCAACGTCCTGACTTTC	CASSTGPNVGANVLTF
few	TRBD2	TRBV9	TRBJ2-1	TGTGCCAGCAGCTCCCCGGGAACTAGCGGGGGGCCGGAGGGGCAGTTCTTC	CASSSPGTSGGPEGQFF
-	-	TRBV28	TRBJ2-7	TGTGCCAGCAGTTTATCAGACCGGGGTAGGGACGAGCAGTACTTC	CASSLSDRGRDEQYF
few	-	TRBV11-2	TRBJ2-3	TGTGCCAGCAGCTTCGGGGTGTCAGATACGCAGTATTTT	CASSFGVSDTQYF
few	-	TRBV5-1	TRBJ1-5	TGCGCCAGCAGTTTGGGTCTGGCCAATCAGCCCCAGCATTTT	CASSLGLANQPQHF
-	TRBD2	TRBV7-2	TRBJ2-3	TGTGCCAGCAGCTTATGGGCTAGCGGGGGGGCAGATACGCAGTATTTT	CASSLWASGGADTQYF
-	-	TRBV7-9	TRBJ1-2	TGTGCCAGCAGCTCCGGACATAACCTTAACTATGGCTACACCTTC	CASSSGHNLNYGYTF
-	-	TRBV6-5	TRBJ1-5	TGTGCCAGCACGAAGACTAAAGATCAGCCCCAGCATTTT	CASTKTKDQPQHF
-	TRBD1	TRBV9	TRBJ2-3	TGTGCCAGCAGGGATAACCAGGGGGCGTCAGATACGCAGTATTTT	CASRDNQGASDTQYF
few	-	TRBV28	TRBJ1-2	TGTGCCAGCAGTTTACCCCGGACTCATGGCTACACCTTC	CASSLPRTHGYTF
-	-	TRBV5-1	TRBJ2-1	TGCGCCAGCAGCTTGCAGGGTTACAATGAGCAGTTCTTC	CASSLQGYNEQFF
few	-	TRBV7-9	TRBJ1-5	TGTGCCAGCAGCTTAGGACAGATTAGCAATCAGCCCCAGCATTTT	CASSLGQISNQPQHF
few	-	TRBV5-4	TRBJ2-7	TGTGCCAGCAGCTTGGATCAGGGGAGCGCGGACTACGAGCAGTACTTC	CASSLDQGSADYEQYF
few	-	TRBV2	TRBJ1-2	TGTGCCAGCAGTGAACAAGGGAGCTATGGCTACACCTTC	CASSEQGSYGYTF
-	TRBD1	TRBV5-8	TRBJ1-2	TGTGCCAGCAGCCTTGGACAGGCATATTTCTATGGCTACACCTTC	CASSLGQAYFYGYTF
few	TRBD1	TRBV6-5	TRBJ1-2	TGTGCCAGCAGTACGGGGACAGGACACGACGGCTACACCTTC	CASSTGTGHDGYTF
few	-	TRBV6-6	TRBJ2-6	TGTGCCAGCAGTTACGGGGATACTGGGGCCAACGTCCTGACTTTC	CASSYGDTGANVLTF
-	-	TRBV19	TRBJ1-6	TGTGCCAGTAGTATTCAGGGGAGCCATTCACCCCTCCACTTT	CASSIQGSHSPLHF